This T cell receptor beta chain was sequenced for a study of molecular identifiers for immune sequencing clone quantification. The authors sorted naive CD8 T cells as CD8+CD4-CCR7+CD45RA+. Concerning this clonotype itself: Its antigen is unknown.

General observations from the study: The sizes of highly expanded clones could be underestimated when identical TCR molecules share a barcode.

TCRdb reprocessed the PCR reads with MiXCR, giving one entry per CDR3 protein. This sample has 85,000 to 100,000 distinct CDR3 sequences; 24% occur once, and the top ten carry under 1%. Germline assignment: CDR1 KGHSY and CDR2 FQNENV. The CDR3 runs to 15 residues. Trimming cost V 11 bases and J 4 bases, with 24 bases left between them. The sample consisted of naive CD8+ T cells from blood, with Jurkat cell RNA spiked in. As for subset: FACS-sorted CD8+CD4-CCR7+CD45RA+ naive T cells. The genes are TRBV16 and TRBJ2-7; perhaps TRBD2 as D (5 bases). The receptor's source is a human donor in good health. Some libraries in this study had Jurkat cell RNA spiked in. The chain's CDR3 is CARPRPLSPGYEQYF. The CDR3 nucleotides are TGTGCCCGCCCTAGACCCCTTAGCCCGGGGTACGAGCAGTACTTC.